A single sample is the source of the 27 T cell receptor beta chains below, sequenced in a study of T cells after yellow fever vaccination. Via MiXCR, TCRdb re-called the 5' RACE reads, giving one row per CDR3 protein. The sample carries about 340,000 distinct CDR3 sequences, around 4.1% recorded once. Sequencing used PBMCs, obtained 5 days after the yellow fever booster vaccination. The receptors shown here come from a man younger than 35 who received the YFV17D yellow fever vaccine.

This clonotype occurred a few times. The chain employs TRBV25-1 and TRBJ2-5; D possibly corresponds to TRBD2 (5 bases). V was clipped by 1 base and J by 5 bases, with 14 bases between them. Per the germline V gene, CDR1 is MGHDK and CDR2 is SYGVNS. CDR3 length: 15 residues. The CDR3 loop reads CASSESPGEQETQYF. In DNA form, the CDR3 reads TGTGCCAGCAGTGAATCCCCCGGGGAACAGGAGACCCAGTACTTC.

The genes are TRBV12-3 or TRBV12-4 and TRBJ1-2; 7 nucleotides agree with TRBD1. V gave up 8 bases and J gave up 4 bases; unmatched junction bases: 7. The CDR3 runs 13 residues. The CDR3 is CASSQGRVYGYTF. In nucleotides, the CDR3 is TGTGCCAGCTCACAGGGGCGCGTCTATGGCTACACCTTC.

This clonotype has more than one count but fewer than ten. The CDR3 here is CSARRGGAEETQYF. The CDR3 DNA follows: TGCAGTGCTAGACGAGGGGGGGCCGAAGAGACCCAGTACTTC. The chain carries TRBV20-1 and TRBJ2-5, with D maybe TRBD2 (7 bases). The V gene's germline CDR1 is DFQATT and CDR2 SNEGSKA (reference sequence). V shed 2 bases and J shed 3 bases, with 13 bases lying between them. CDR3 length equals 14 residues.

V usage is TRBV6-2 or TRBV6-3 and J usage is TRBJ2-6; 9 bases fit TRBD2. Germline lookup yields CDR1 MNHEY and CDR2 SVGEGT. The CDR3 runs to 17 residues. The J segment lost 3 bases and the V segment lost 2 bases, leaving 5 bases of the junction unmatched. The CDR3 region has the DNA TGTGCCAGCAGTTACGGCCTAGCGGGGTATGGGGCCAACGTCCTGACTTTC. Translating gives CASSYGLAGYGANVLTF.

The CDR3 region is CASGSGFLQETQYF. CDR3 nucleotides: TGTGCCAGCGGATCAGGATTCCTCCAAGAGACCCAGTACTTC. The V and J genes are TRBV12-3 or TRBV12-4 and TRBJ2-5; D is unresolved. The V and J ends lost 8 bases and 1 base respectively, with 14 bases between them. The CDR3 extends over 14 amino acids.

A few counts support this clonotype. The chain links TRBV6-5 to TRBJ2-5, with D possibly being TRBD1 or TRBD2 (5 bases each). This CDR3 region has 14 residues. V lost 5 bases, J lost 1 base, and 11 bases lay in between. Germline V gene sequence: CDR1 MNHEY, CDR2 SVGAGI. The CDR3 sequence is CASSPRDVQETQYF. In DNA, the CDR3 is TGTGCCAGCAGTCCCCGGGACGTCCAAGAGACCCAGTACTTC.

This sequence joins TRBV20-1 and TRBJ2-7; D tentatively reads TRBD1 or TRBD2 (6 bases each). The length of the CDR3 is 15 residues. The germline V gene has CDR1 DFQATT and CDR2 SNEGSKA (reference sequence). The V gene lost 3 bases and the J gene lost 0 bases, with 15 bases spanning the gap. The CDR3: CSASASGGGSYEQYF. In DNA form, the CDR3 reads TGCAGTGCTAGTGCTTCAGGAGGGGGCTCCTACGAGCAGTACTTC.

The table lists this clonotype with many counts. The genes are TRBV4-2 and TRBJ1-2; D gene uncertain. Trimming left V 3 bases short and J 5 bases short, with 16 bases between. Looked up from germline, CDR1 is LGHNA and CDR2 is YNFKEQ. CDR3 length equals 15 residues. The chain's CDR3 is CASSHVGSELYGYTF. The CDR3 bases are TGTGCCAGCAGCCACGTCGGGAGTGAATTATATGGCTACACCTTC.

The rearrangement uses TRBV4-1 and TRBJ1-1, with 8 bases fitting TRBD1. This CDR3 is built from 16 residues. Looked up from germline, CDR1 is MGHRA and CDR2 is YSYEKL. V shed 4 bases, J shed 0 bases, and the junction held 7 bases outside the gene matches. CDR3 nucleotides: TGCGCCAGCAGCCCACAACCGGGACAGGTGAACACTGAAGCTTTCTTT. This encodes CASSPQPGQVNTEAFF.

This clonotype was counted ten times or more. CDR3 protein: CASSPAPTSYNEQFF. The CDR3 DNA reads TGTGCCAGCAGCCCAGCCCCCACTAGTTACAATGAGCAGTTCTTC. V is TRBV7-2 and J is TRBJ2-1; maybe TRBD2 (5 bases). The CDR3 consists of 15 residues. Germline-derived CDR1 and CDR2 are SGHTA and FQGNSA. Trimming stripped 5 bases from V and 4 bases from J, with 15 bases between.

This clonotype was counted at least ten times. The DNA for the CDR3 is TGTGCCAGCACATTCACACAGGGGGCCGGACGAGAGACCCAGTACTTC. It specifies CASTFTQGAGRETQYF. This chain uses TRBV12-3 or TRBV12-4 with TRBJ2-5; 9 bases match TRBD1. After removal of 7 bases from V and 4 bases from J, the junction contained 13 bases not matched to a gene. CDR3 size: 16 residues.

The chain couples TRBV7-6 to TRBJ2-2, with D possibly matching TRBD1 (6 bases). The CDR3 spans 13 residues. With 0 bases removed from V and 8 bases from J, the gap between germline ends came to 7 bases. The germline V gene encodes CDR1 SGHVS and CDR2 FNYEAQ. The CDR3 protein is CASSLAGQGELFF. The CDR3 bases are TGTGCCAGCAGCTTAGCGGGACAAGGGGAGCTGTTTTTT.

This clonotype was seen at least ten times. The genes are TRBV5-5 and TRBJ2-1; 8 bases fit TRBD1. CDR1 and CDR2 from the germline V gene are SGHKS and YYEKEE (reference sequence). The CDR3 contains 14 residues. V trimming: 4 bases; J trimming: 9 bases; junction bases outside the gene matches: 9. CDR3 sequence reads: CASSPRDRRPEQFF. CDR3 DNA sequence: TGTGCCAGCAGCCCGCGGGACAGGAGACCTGAGCAGTTCTTC.

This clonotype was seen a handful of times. In DNA, the CDR3 is TGTGCCAGCAGTGCGCAGGCCACAGATACGCAGTATTTT. Its translation is CASSAQATDTQYF. This chain links TRBV2 with TRBJ2-3; D ambiguous. Germline CDR1 and CDR2: SNHLY and FYNNEI. This CDR3 spans 13 amino acids. Trimming cost V 4 bases and J 2 bases, with 7 bases left between them.

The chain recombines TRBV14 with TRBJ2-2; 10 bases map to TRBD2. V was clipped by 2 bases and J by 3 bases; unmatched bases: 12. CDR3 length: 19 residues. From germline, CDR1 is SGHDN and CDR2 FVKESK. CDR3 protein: CASSQLSGGTLSDTGELFF. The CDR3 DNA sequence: TGTGCCAGCAGCCAACTTAGCGGGGGGACCTTGTCTGACACCGGGGAGCTGTTTTTT.

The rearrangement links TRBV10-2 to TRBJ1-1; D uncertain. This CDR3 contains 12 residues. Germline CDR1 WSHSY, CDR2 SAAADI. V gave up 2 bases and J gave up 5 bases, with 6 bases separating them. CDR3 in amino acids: CASSEMITEAFF. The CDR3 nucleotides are TGCGCCAGCAGTGAGATGATAACTGAAGCTTTCTTT.

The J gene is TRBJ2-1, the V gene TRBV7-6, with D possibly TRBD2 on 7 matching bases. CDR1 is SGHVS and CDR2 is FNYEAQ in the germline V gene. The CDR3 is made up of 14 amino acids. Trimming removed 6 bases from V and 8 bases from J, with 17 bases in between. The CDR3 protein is CASREGGPQYEQFF. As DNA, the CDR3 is TGTGCCAGCAGGGAGGGGGGGCCCCAGTATGAGCAGTTCTTC. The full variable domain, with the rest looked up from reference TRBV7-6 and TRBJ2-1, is GAGVSQSPRYKVTKRGQDVALRCDPISGHVSLYWYRQALGQGPEFLTYFNYEAQQDKSGLPNDRFSAERPEGSISTLTIQRTEQRDSAMYRCASREGGPQYEQFFGPGTRLTVL.

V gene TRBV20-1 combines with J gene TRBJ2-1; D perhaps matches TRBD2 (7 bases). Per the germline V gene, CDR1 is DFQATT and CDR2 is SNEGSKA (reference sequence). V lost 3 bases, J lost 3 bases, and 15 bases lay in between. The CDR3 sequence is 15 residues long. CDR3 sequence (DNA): TGCAGTGCTAGGGGGAGGGGGGTGGACTACAATGAGCAGTTCTTC. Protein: CSARGRGVDYNEQFF.

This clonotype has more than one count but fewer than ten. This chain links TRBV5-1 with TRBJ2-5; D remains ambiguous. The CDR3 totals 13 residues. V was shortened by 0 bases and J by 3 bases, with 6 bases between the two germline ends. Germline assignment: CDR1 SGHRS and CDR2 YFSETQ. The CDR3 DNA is TGCGCCAGCAGCTTGGCTCAGAAAGAGACCCAGTACTTC. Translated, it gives CASSLAQKETQYF.

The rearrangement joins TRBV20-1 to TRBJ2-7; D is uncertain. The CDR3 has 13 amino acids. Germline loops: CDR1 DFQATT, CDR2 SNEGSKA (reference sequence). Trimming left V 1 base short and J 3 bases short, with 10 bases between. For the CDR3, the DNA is TGCAGTGCTAGAGCCAACAATGACTACGAGCAGTACTTC. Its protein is CSARANNDYEQYF.

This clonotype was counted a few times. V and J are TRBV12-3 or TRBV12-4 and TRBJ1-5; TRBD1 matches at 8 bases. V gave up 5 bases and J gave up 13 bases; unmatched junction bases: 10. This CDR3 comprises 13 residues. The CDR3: CASSPSDRGRQHF. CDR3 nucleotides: TGTGCCAGCAGTCCGAGCGACAGGGGTAGGCAGCATTTT.

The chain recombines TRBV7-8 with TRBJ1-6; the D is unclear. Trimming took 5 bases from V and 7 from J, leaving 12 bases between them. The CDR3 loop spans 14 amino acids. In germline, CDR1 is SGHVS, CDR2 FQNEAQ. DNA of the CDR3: TGTGCCAGCAGCGCGAACAGCCCAAATTCACCCCTCCACTTT. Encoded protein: CASSANSPNSPLHF.

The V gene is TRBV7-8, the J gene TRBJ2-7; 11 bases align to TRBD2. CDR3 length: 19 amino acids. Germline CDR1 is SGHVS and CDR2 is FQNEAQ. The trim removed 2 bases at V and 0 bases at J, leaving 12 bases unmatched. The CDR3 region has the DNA TGTGCCAGCAGCTTATATTCGCTAGCGGGGGGCGCGAGCTCCTACGAGCAGTACTTC. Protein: CASSLYSLAGGASSYEQYF.

The CDR3 region has the DNA TGTGCCAGCAGCCGCGACCCTTACGAGCAGTACGTC. Amino acids: CASSRDPYEQYV. The rearrangement links TRBV28 to TRBJ2-7; no reliable D call. The germline V and J ends were trimmed by 6 bases and 4 bases, with 10 bases remaining between them. The germline CDR1 and CDR2 sequences are MDHEN and SYDVKM. The length of the CDR3 is 12 residues.

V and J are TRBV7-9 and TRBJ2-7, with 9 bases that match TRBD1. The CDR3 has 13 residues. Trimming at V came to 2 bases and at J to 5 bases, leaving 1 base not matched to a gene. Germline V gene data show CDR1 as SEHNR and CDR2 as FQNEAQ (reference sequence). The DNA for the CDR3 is TGTGCCAGCAGCTTAACAGGGGGCGACGAGCAGTACTTC. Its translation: CASSLTGGDEQYF.

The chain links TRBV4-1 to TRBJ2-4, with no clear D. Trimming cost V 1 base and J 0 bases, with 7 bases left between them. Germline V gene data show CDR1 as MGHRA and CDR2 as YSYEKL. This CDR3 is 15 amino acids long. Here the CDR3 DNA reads TGCGCCAGCAGCCAAGTCAGTTTAGCCAAAAACATTCAGTACTTC. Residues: CASSQVSLAKNIQYF.

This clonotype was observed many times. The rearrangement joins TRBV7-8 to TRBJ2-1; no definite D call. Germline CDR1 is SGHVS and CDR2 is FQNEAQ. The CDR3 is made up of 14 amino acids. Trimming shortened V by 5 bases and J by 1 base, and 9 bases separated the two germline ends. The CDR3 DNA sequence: TGTGCCAGCAGCCAAGCACAGTCCTACAATGAGCAGTTCTTC. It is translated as CASSQAQSYNEQFF.